One and the same sample provided the 9 T cell receptor beta chains below, sequenced in a study of blood T cell repertoires in COVID-19. The protocol was immunoSEQ multiplex PCR, while the TCRdb copy is restricted to in-frame clones and leaves out a portion. The repertoire consists of 93,000 or so clones, with about 92% occurring once and the leading ten covering about a sixth. The source material was peripheral blood. These receptors were obtained from a woman aged 80 or over in a cohort sampled during active COVID-19.

V and J are TRBV3-1 (or the pseudogene TRBV3-2) and TRBJ2-3, with 7 nucleotides matching TRBD2. The CDR3 contains 15 residues. CDR1 LGHDT and CDR2 YNNKEL come from the germline V gene (reference sequence). V trimming: 4 bases; J trimming: 3 bases; junction bases outside the gene matches: 7. The CDR3 DNA reads as TGTGCCAGCAGCCGACCGGCGGGAGTGACAGATACGCAGTATTTT. This sequence encodes CASSRPAGVTDTQYF.

The chain is built from TRBV5-1 and TRBJ1-2; 7 bases fit TRBD1. The V gene's germline CDR1 is SGHRS and CDR2 YFSETQ. The CDR3 runs to 15 residues. V was pared by 6 bases and J by 7 bases, with 15 bases of the junction left unmatched. The DNA of the CDR3 is TGCGCCAGCACCTTAACTGTTTCAGGGGGTGGTGGCTACACCTTC. Translating gives CASTLTVSGGGGYTF. The variable domain in full, with the rest retrieved from reference TRBV5-1 and TRBJ1-2, is KAGVTQTPRYLIKTRGQQVTLSCSPISGHRSVSWYQQTPGQGLQFLFEYFSETQRNKGNFPGRFSGRQFSNSRSEMNVSTLELGDSALYLCASTLTVSGGGGYTFGSGTRLTVV.

This chain's CDR3 is CASSFLSSRTGGIYEQYF. CDR3 nucleotide sequence: TGTGCCAGCAGCTTTTTGAGCTCGAGGACAGGGGGCATTTACGAGCAGTACTTC. This chain links TRBV11-2 with TRBJ2-7, with 11 bases identical to TRBD1. This CDR3 is 18 amino acids long. Germline CDR1 reads SGHAT; CDR2 reads FQNNGV. The trim removed 3 bases at V and 4 bases at J, leaving 14 bases unmatched.

The CDR3 here is CASSSSSYNEQFF. The CDR3 DNA sequence: TGTGCCAGCAGCTCGAGCTCCTACAATGAGCAGTTCTTC. The chain carries TRBV7-9 and TRBJ2-1, with D uncertain. Trimming took off 4 bases at V and 0 bases at J, with 4 bases between the two ends. This CDR3 has 13 amino acids. Per the germline V gene, CDR1 is SEHNR and CDR2 is FQNEAQ (reference sequence).

The chain recombines TRBV19 with TRBJ2-7; TRBD2 matches 12 bases. J was trimmed by 0 bases and V by 0 bases; bases with no gene match: 3. This CDR3 comprises 17 residues. Germline CDR1 and CDR2: LNHDA and SQIVND (reference sequence). The CDR3 region is CASSIEASGGVSYEQYF. The CDR3 DNA reads as TGTGCCAGTAGTATAGAAGCTAGCGGGGGGGTCTCCTACGAGCAGTACTTC. The full variable domain, its missing parts supplied by reference TRBV19 and TRBJ2-7, is DGGITQSPKYLFRKEGQNVTLSCEQNLNHDAMYWYRQDPGQGLRLIYYSQIVNDFQKGDIAEGYSVSREKKESFPLTVTSAQKNPTAFYLCASSIEASGGVSYEQYFGPGTRLTVT.

This chain uses TRBV2 with TRBJ1-3; D gene ambiguous. CDR3 size: 18 residues. Germline loops: CDR1 SNHLY, CDR2 FYNNEI. With 2 bases removed from V and 7 bases from J, the gap between germline ends came to 24 bases. As DNA, the CDR3 is TGTGCCAGCAGTGAATTTCGGGTGTCAGACTCAAATTGGAACACCATATATTTT. Translation gives CASSEFRVSDSNWNTIYF.

J is TRBJ1-2 and V is TRBV27, with 12 positions matching TRBD1. The CDR3 is 19 amino acids. Per the germline V gene, CDR1 is MNHEY and CDR2 is SMNVEV (reference sequence). After removal of 0 bases from V and 4 bases from J, the junction contained 12 bases not matched to a gene. Written as DNA, the CDR3 is TGTGCCAGCAGTTTATCGGGGACAGGGGGCGTTTTGGGACCCTATGGCTACACCTTC. This sequence encodes CASSLSGTGGVLGPYGYTF.

The rearrangement uses TRBV7-2 and TRBJ1-5; D is perhaps TRBD1 (5 bases). V dropped 5 bases and J dropped 11 bases, with 10 bases sitting between them. Germline-derived CDR1 and CDR2 are SGHTA and FQGNSA. The length of the CDR3 is 11 residues. CDR3 coding DNA: TGTGCCAGCAGCGGGGGAGGGGCCCAGCATTTT. Translating it yields CASSGGGAQHF.

A single count supports this clone. CDR3 sequence: CATLTSGGVVKTQYF. The CDR3 nucleotides are TGTGCCACCTTGACTAGCGGGGGGGTTGTAAAGACCCAGTACTTC. The gene calls are TRBV6-4 and TRBJ2-5; 14 nucleotides match TRBD2. The germline gives CDR1 MRHNA, CDR2 SNTAGT. Trimming cost V 10 bases and J 6 bases; bases outside gene matches: 10. The CDR3 has 15 residues.